The 11 T cell receptor beta chains below come from one sample, sequenced in a study of Ad26.COV2.S vaccination and SARS-CoV-2 variants (dated by TCRdb to about 2021). Library creation used the immunoSEQ multiplex PCR assay. Entries here come from immuneACCESS through TCRdb and include only in-frame sequences with V and J called. Some clones fail to appear in such tables; in the studies checked, an unresolved V gene covers under half of the shortfall, and the cause of the remainder is unknown. This sample holds a few hundred thousand clones; more than 75% were observed only once. 3.6% of the sample rests with the top ten. The treatment or condition label on this specimen signifies: around 19 received Ad26.COV2.S at low or high dose, single or two shots; 5 received placebo; per-sample allocation not given. Repertoires of vaccine and placebo recipients were sequenced from samples taken on day 63 after the first injection.

The specimen was peripheral blood, collected in a trial of Ad26.COV2.S vaccine versus placebo. These receptors were taken from a person between 18 and 65 years old who received the Ad26.COV2.S COVID-19 vaccine or a placebo.

The chain uses TRBV30 and TRBJ2-2; D uncertain. Trimming pared 3 bases from V and 8 bases from J, leaving 7 bases between. Germline V CDR1 and CDR2: GTSNPN, SVGIG (reference sequence). CDR3 length: 11 residues. The CDR3 spells CAWRGSGELFF. Written as DNA, the CDR3 is TGTGCCTGGAGGGGGTCTGGGGAGCTGTTTTTT.

The chain combines TRBV7-2 with TRBJ2-3; 12 nucleotides align to TRBD2. The CDR3 contains 17 residues. Germline loops: CDR1 SGHTA, CDR2 FQGNSA. The V gene end was trimmed by 5 bases and the J gene end by 6 bases; junction bases not matched to a gene: 12. Here the CDR3 DNA reads TGTGCCAGCAGCACGGGGCGTCTAGCGGGGGGGAGGGATACGCAGTATTTT. Translating gives CASSTGRLAGGRDTQYF.

The chain uses TRBV19 and TRBJ1-5; 7 bases map to TRBD1. CDR1 is LNHDA and CDR2 is SQIVND in the germline V gene (reference sequence). The CDR3 is made up of 15 amino acids. The junction had 4 bases not matched to a gene; V was cut back by 5 bases and J by 0 bases. CDR3 protein: CASSADRYSNQPQHF. In nucleotides, the CDR3 is TGTGCCAGTAGTGCGGACAGGTATAGCAATCAGCCCCAGCATTTT.

V usage is TRBV7-7 and J usage is TRBJ2-2, with D perhaps given as TRBD1 or TRBD2 (6 bases each). This CDR3 contains 16 residues. The germline V and J ends were trimmed by 2 bases and 0 bases, with 10 bases remaining between them. Germline V gives CDR1 SSHAT, CDR2 FNYEAQ (reference sequence). The CDR3 region has the DNA TGTGCCAGCAGCTTATCGAGGGGGGCGAACACCGGGGAGCTGTTTTTT. It specifies CASSLSRGANTGELFF.

The sample holds one count of this clone. The rearrangement links TRBV5-1 to TRBJ2-2; D not resolved. Looked up from germline, CDR1 is SGHRS and CDR2 is YFSETQ. This CDR3 contains 14 residues. With 3 bases removed from V and 4 bases from J, the gap between germline ends came to 10 bases. In nucleotides, the CDR3 is TGCGCCAGCAGCTCCGAGCTAAGCACCGGGGAGCTGTTTTTT. Its protein is CASSSELSTGELFF.

V and J are TRBV5-1 and TRBJ2-7; D is perhaps TRBD1 or TRBD2 (5 bases each). Between the trimmed V and J ends, which lost 1 base and 7 bases, there was a span of 18 bases. The CDR3 spans 15 residues. Per the germline V gene, CDR1 is SGHRS and CDR2 is YFSETQ. CDR3 coding DNA: TGCGCCAGCAGCTTGACCGAGGGGATCTTAGTTGAGCAGTACTTC. Protein: CASSLTEGILVEQYF. Variable domain in full (rest from reference TRBV5-1 and TRBJ2-7): KAGVTQTPRYLIKTRGQQVTLSCSPISGHRSVSWYQQTPGQGLQFLFEYFSETQRNKGNFPGRFSGRQFSNSRSEMNVSTLELGDSALYLCASSLTEGILVEQYFGPGTRLTVT.

This chain connects TRBV6-4 to TRBJ1-4, with 8 bases lining up with TRBD1. The CDR3 contains 15 residues. The germline gives CDR1 MRHNA, CDR2 SNTAGT. The V gene end was trimmed by 3 bases and the J gene end by 3 bases; junction bases not matched to a gene: 3. CDR3 sequence reads: CASSETGQANEKLFF. For the CDR3, the DNA is TGTGCCAGCAGTGAAACGGGACAGGCTAATGAAAAACTGTTTTTT.

CDR3 in amino acids: CASSRGPGGYEQYF. CDR3 coding DNA: TGTGCCAGCAGCCGAGGACCCGGTGGCTACGAGCAGTACTTC. The chain has TRBV3-1 (or the pseudogene TRBV3-2) and TRBJ2-7; unclear D gene. The V gene's germline CDR1 is LGHDT and CDR2 YNNKEL (reference sequence). V was pared by 4 bases and J by 3 bases, with 13 bases between. This CDR3 contains 14 residues.

CDR3 nucleotide sequence: TGTGCCTTAACGCGGGGGCTAGGCTATGGCTACACCTTC. This codes for CALTRGLGYGYTF. The V gene is TRBV6-6, the J gene TRBJ1-2, with a possible D match to TRBD1 (6 bases). The V gene lost 11 bases and the J gene lost 4 bases, with 17 bases spanning the gap. This CDR3 spans 13 amino acids. Per germline, CDR1 MNHNY and CDR2 SVGAGI (reference sequence).

V and J are TRBV12-3 or TRBV12-4 and TRBJ2-5; TRBD1 might be the D (5 bases). V was shortened by 2 bases and J by 4 bases, with 5 bases between the two germline ends. The CDR3 loop spans 12 amino acids. The CDR3 DNA reads TGTGCCAGCAGTTTACAGGGAGAGACCCAGTACTTC. Amino acid sequence: CASSLQGETQYF.

CDR3 sequence (DNA): TGTGCCTGGAGTCCCTCTCTGCAGGGGCAGTACTTC. It yields the protein CAWSPSLQGQYF. This rearrangement joins TRBV30 to TRBJ2-7, with D tentatively TRBD1 (5 bases). Germline V lookup: CDR1 GTSNPN, CDR2 SVGIG (reference sequence). V dropped 2 bases and J dropped 9 bases, with 14 bases sitting between them. This CDR3 spans 12 amino acids.